This passage covers 28 T cell receptor beta chains from one sample sequenced in a study of blood T cell repertoires in COVID-19. The method was immunoSEQ multiplex PCR; TCRdb's version includes in-frame clones alone and lacks a portion of them. The data contain about 270,000 clones, about 87% of them singletons. Sequencing was carried out using PBMCs or T cells enriched from blood (not recorded which). Receptor source: a woman in her forties with acute COVID-19.

V and J are TRBV7-9 and TRBJ1-2; D not certain. CDR1 and CDR2 from the germline V gene are SEHNR and FQNEAQ (reference sequence). The CDR3 consists of 15 residues. V dropped 1 base and J dropped 7 bases, with 16 bases sitting between them. The CDR3 nucleotides are TGTGCCAGCAGCTTAGGGGAGGCAGCAAGCGGTGGCTACACCTTC. Protein: CASSLGEAASGGYTF.

This clone has a count of ten or more. The rearrangement links TRBV27 to TRBJ2-2, with D perhaps matching TRBD1 (6 bases). CDR1 is MNHEY, CDR2 SMNVEV, per germline (reference sequence). The CDR3 contains 18 residues. Deletions cut 0 bases from V and 4 bases from J, with 18 bases between. Here the CDR3 reads CASSLSAFLRGGTGELFF. CDR3 nucleotides: TGTGCCAGCAGTTTATCCGCCTTCCTTCGAGGGGGCACCGGGGAGCTGTTTTTT.

V usage is TRBV9 and J usage is TRBJ2-1; 7 nucleotides match TRBD2. The CDR3 has 16 residues. Germline CDR1 is SGDLS and CDR2 is YYNGEE. Trimming cost V 4 bases and J 7 bases; bases outside gene matches: 14. CDR3 residues: CASSPYGAGATNEQFF. CDR3 DNA sequence: TGTGCCAGCAGCCCCTATGGGGCGGGAGCTACGAATGAGCAGTTCTTC.

This clone was seen a single time. The J gene is TRBJ2-3, the V gene TRBV27; D may be TRBD2 (5 bases). Germline V gives CDR1 MNHEY, CDR2 SMNVEV (reference sequence). The CDR3 has 15 residues. Trimming shortened V by 6 bases and J by 0 bases, and 13 bases separated the two germline ends. The CDR3 spells CASRNEAESTDTQYF. The CDR3 bases are TGTGCCAGCAGGAACGAAGCGGAGAGCACAGATACGCAGTATTTT.

CDR3 coding DNA: TGTGCCAGCAGCCATGGGCGGGAGGCTTACAATGAGCAGTTCTTC. This sequence encodes CASSHGREAYNEQFF. The chain combines TRBV7-3 with TRBJ2-1, with TRBD2 matching 8 bases. CDR1 is SGHTA and CDR2 is FQGTGA in the germline V gene. The CDR3 totals 15 residues. Trimming cost V 5 bases and J 4 bases; bases outside gene matches: 7.

This clone was seen only a few times. This chain uses TRBV11-2 with TRBJ2-5; 9 bases are a match to TRBD2. Germline assignment: CDR1 SGHAT and CDR2 FQNNGV. This CDR3 comprises 19 residues. With 3 bases clipped from V and 7 bases from J, the junction kept 21 bases outside the gene matches. CDR3 nucleotide sequence: TGTGCCAGCAGCTTTGTACCTCGTTGGACTAGCGAGAAAGAGGCGACCCAGTACTTC. It specifies CASSFVPRWTSEKEATQYF.

The chain joins TRBV4-1 to TRBJ1-2; perhaps TRBD1 as D (5 bases). The V gene's germline CDR1 is MGHRA and CDR2 YSYEKL. CDR3 length: 15 amino acids. V lost 1 base and J 4 bases, leaving 13 bases between the germline ends. CDR3 region: CASSQVKDRIYGYTF. The CDR3 nucleotides read TGCGCCAGCAGCCAAGTGAAAGACAGAATCTATGGCTACACCTTC.

The chain joins TRBV5-1 to TRBJ1-1, with D perhaps TRBD1 (5 bases). The V gene lost 2 bases and the J gene lost 10 bases, with 15 bases spanning the gap. The length of the CDR3 is 13 residues. CDR1 and CDR2 (germline): SGHRS, YFSETQ. The CDR3, as DNA: TGCGCCAGCAGCTTTGACAGCACTCACGGAGCTTTCTTT. Translation gives CASSFDSTHGAFF.

This chain uses TRBV7-9 with TRBJ1-4; 10 bases are a match to TRBD1. V trimming: 6 bases; J trimming: 6 bases; junction bases outside the gene matches: 7. Per germline, CDR1 SEHNR and CDR2 FQNEAQ (reference sequence). The CDR3 consists of 15 residues. The chain's CDR3 is CASRATGTGDEKLFF. The CDR3 nucleotides read TGTGCCAGCAGAGCCACCGGGACAGGGGATGAAAAACTGTTTTTT.

The chain links TRBV5-1 to TRBJ2-3; 8 positions match TRBD2. Germline trimming cut 0 bases from V and 6 bases from J; bases unmatched to any gene: 3. The CDR3 is 14 residues long. From germline, CDR1 is SGHRS and CDR2 YFSETQ. CDR3 amino acids: CASSLAVAGDTQYF. CDR3 coding DNA: TGCGCCAGCAGCTTGGCGGTAGCGGGGGATACGCAGTATTTT.

For the CDR3, the DNA is TGTGCCAGCAGCAAAGTTCGGCAGGATGGGAATCAGCCCCAGCATTTT. It encodes CASSKVRQDGNQPQHF. This chain joins TRBV21-1 and TRBJ1-5; TRBD1, the table's D call, lacks a check against the DNA. TRBV21-1 is recorded as a pseudogene. This CDR3 has 16 amino acids.

V and J are TRBV5-4 and TRBJ2-3; 10 bases line up with TRBD1. Per the germline V gene, CDR1 is SGHNT and CDR2 is YYREEE (reference sequence). This CDR3 comprises 15 residues. The V gene end was trimmed by 0 bases and the J gene end by 4 bases; junction bases not matched to a gene: 2. The DNA for the CDR3 is TGTGCCAGCAGCTTGGGGGGACAGGGGTCAGATACGCAGTATTTT. Translation gives CASSLGGQGSDTQYF.

This clone was recorded once. The chain recombines TRBV6-5 with TRBJ2-7, with unresolved D. The CDR3 covers 13 residues. V lost 8 bases and J 10 bases, leaving 21 bases between the germline ends. Germline lookup yields CDR1 MNHEY and CDR2 SVGAGI. The CDR3 sequence is CASRLESGAIQYF. The CDR3 DNA follows: TGTGCCAGCCGTTTGGAGTCTGGAGCTATCCAGTACTTC.

V gene TRBV5-1 combines with J gene TRBJ2-7; TRBD1 matches 10 bases. The CDR3 length is 15 residues. Per germline, CDR1 SGHRS and CDR2 YFSETQ. V gave up 4 bases and J gave up 6 bases; unmatched junction bases: 10. CDR3 in DNA: TGCGCCAGCAGCCCGGTGGGACAGGGGTTCGCCGAGCAGTACTTC. It translates to CASSPVGQGFAEQYF.

The chain combines TRBV9 with TRBJ1-6; no definite D call. This CDR3 contains 14 residues. V gave up 4 bases and J gave up 9 bases, with 14 bases separating them. Germline CDR1 and CDR2: SGDLS and YYNGEE. CDR3 DNA sequence: TGTGCCAGCAGCTTTGGTGGAGACGGTTCACCCCTCCACTTT. Protein sequence: CASSFGGDGSPLHF.

CDR3 loop: CASSSLNSPLHF. CDR3 in DNA: TGTGCCAGCAGTTCACTTAATTCACCCCTCCACTTT. The genes are TRBV6-5 and TRBJ1-6; the D is unclear. Germline V gene sequence: CDR1 MNHEY, CDR2 SVGAGI. This CDR3 region has 12 residues. V was trimmed by 4 bases and J by 6 bases, leaving 4 bases between them.

The CDR3 here is CASSYSIGTSGRTKETQYF. The DNA of the CDR3 is TGTGCCAGCAGTTACTCGATAGGGACTAGCGGGAGAACCAAAGAGACCCAGTACTTC. The V and J genes are TRBV6-2 or TRBV6-3 and TRBJ2-5; 14 nucleotides align to TRBD2. Germline CDR1 reads MNHEY; CDR2 reads SVGEGT. The CDR3 has 19 amino acids. J gave up 3 bases and V 0 bases, and 9 bases lay outside the gene matches.

The V gene is TRBV3-1 (or the pseudogene TRBV3-2), the J gene TRBJ2-1; 10 bases agree with TRBD2. V dropped 3 bases and J dropped 5; count of bases not matched to a gene: 7. CDR1 LGHDT and CDR2 YNNKEL come from the germline V gene (reference sequence). The CDR3 is 16 residues long. CDR3 bases: TGTGCCAGCAGCCATCAAAGAGCGGGAGGGGACAATGAGCAGTTCTTC. Translated, it gives CASSHQRAGGDNEQFF.

J is TRBJ1-1 and V is TRBV19; the match to TRBD1 covers 7 bases. The CDR3 spans 14 residues. The germline V gene encodes CDR1 LNHDA and CDR2 SQIVND (reference sequence). Trimming cost V 2 bases and J 4 bases; bases outside gene matches: 4. Here the CDR3 DNA reads TGTGCCAGTAGTATAAACAGGGGCGGCACTGAAGCTTTCTTT. As protein: CASSINRGGTEAFF.

This clone has just a few counts. The J gene is TRBJ1-5, the V gene TRBV18; possibly TRBD1 for D (5 bases). V lost 3 bases and J 7 bases, leaving 16 bases between the germline ends. Per germline, CDR1 KGHSH and CDR2 LQKENI. The CDR3 covers 15 residues. The CDR3 DNA reads TGTGCCAGCTCACCCCCCGGGACTGCGAAGCAGCCCCAGCATTTT. It translates to CASSPPGTAKQPQHF.

CDR3 sequence reads: CASSPGQGEAFF. The CDR3, as DNA: TGTGCCAGCAGCCCCGGACAAGGCGAAGCTTTCTTT. The chain uses TRBV7-2 and TRBJ1-1; TRBD1 is a possible D gene (5 bases). The CDR3 covers 12 residues. The V end lost 5 bases, the J end lost 8 bases, and 12 bases lay between the germline ends. Germline V lookup: CDR1 SGHTA, CDR2 FQGNSA.

This chain joins TRBV11-2 and TRBJ2-5; 7 positions match TRBD2. Per the germline V gene, CDR1 is SGHAT and CDR2 is FQNNGV. CDR3 size: 16 residues. V shed 5 bases and J 0 bases; nucleotides not matched to a gene: 9. CDR3 region: CASSITGTTDQETQYF. CDR3 sequence (DNA): TGTGCCAGCAGCATAACCGGGACTACGGACCAAGAGACCCAGTACTTC.

The rearrangement joins TRBV3-1 (or the pseudogene TRBV3-2) to TRBJ2-3; TRBD2 agrees at 7 bases. The germline V gene has CDR1 LGHDT and CDR2 YNNKEL (reference sequence). The J segment lost 2 bases and the V segment lost 2 bases, leaving 10 bases of the junction unmatched. The CDR3 extends over 17 amino acids. In nucleotides, the CDR3 is TGTGCCAGCAGCCAAACACCCTCTAGCGGACACACAGATACGCAGTATTTT. This gives the protein CASSQTPSSGHTDTQYF.

The V gene is TRBV3-1 (or the pseudogene TRBV3-2), the J gene TRBJ1-4; 8 nucleotides match TRBD1. Germline values: CDR1 LGHDT, CDR2 YNNKEL (reference sequence). V was pared by 6 bases and J by 8 bases, with 8 bases of the junction left unmatched. The CDR3 is 14 residues long. CDR3 sequence: CASRQGGLGEKLFF. The CDR3 DNA reads as TGTGCCAGCAGACAGGGGGGTTTGGGAGAAAAACTGTTTTTT.

This chain links TRBV29-1 with TRBJ2-7, with D maybe TRBD2 (6 bases). In germline, CDR1 is SQVTM, CDR2 ANQGSEA. The germline V and J ends were trimmed by 6 bases and 0 bases, with 9 bases remaining between them. This CDR3 comprises 12 residues. The CDR3 sequence is CSVSGPSYEQYF. The CDR3 nucleotides read TGCAGCGTCAGCGGGCCCTCCTACGAGCAGTACTTC.

This clone was seen only once. The rearrangement joins TRBV5-8 to TRBJ1-2, with 7 bases that match TRBD1. Germline-derived CDR1 and CDR2 are SGHTS and YDEGEE. J was trimmed by 7 bases and V by 4 bases; bases with no gene match: 10. This CDR3 comprises 14 residues. The DNA for the CDR3 is TGTGCCAGCAGCGCTGGCCACAGGGGTGGTGGCTACACCTTC. Translated, it gives CASSAGHRGGGYTF.

This clone has more than one count but fewer than ten. This chain connects TRBV5-5 to TRBJ2-1, with a weak D call TRBD2 (5 bases). The CDR3 contains 11 residues. The germline gives CDR1 SGHKS, CDR2 YYEKEE (reference sequence). V was pared by 5 bases and J by 9 bases, with 9 bases between. Written as DNA, the CDR3 is TGTGCCAGCAGTCCGAGGGTTGAGCAGTTCTTC. Translating it yields CASSPRVEQFF.

The chain couples TRBV6-5 to TRBJ1-5, with D perhaps TRBD1 (5 bases). Germline lookup yields CDR1 MNHEY and CDR2 SVGAGI. This CDR3 has 15 amino acids. V gave up 0 bases and J gave up 5 bases, with 11 bases separating them. The CDR3 loop is CASSYSSRVDQPQHF. As DNA, the CDR3 is TGTGCCAGCAGTTACTCGAGCAGGGTGGATCAGCCCCAGCATTTT.